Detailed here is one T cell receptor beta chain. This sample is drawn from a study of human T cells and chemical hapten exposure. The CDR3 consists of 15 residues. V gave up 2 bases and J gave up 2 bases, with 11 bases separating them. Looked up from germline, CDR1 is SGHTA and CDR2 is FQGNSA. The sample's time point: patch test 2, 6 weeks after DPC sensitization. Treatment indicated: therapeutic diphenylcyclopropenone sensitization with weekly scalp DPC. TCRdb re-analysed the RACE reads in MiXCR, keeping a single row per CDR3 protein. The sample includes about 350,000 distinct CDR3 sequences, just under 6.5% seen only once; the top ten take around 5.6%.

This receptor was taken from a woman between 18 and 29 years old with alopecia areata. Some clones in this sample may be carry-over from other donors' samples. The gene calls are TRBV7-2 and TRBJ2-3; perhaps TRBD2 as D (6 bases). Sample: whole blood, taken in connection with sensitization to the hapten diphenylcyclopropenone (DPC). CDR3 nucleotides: TGTGCCAGCAGCTTACGGGCGGGGAACACAGATACGCAGTATTTT. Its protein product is CASSLRAGNTDTQYF.